Each of the 8 T cell receptor beta chains below was sequenced from the same sample in a study of T cells in Graves' hyperthyroidism and ophthalmopathy. RNA transcripts gave rise to amplified TCR beta CDR3 regions. In the first-round RT-PCR of the TCR CDR3, the HTBI primer set was used. Each CDR3 protein gets one entry after TCRdb re-called the multiplex PCR reads with MiXCR. Of around 600,000 distinct CDR3 sequences in the sample, just under 45% are singletons; the top ten hold roughly 6.5%. Input material: peripheral blood or thyroid tissue (not recorded which). These receptors were taken from an adult man with Graves' disease, either hyperthyroidism or ophthalmopathy (not recorded which).

The chain uses TRBV7-8 and TRBJ2-7; D uncertain. V lost 2 bases and J 2 bases, leaving 7 bases between the germline ends. CDR1 and CDR2 from the germline V gene are SGHVS and FQNEAQ. The CDR3 is 13 amino acids. CDR3 residues: CASSLFGTYEQYF. CDR3 coding DNA: TGTGCCAGCAGCTTATTTGGGACCTACGAGCAGTACTTC.

A word on this clonotype: A junction end diverges from the germline sequence, so it may reflect a read error. The chain links TRBV2 to TRBJ1-5, with 8 bases matching TRBD1. The CDR3 is made up of 14 amino acids. Germline CDR1 and CDR2: SNHLY and FYNNEI. The DNA for the CDR3 is TGTTCCAGCAGTCCCGGACAGGGACATCAGCCCCAGCATTTT. Amino acids: CSSSPGQGHQPQHF.

This clonotype was found a few times. The rearrangement uses TRBV24-1 and TRBJ2-3; D possibly corresponds to TRBD2 (6 bases). Germline-derived CDR1 and CDR2 are KGHDR and SFDVKD. V lost 7 bases, J lost 2 bases, and 15 bases lay in between. The CDR3 runs to 15 residues. The CDR3 is CATSGSSAYTDTQYF. CDR3 nucleotides: TGTGCCACCAGCGGCTCTAGCGCTTACACAGATACGCAGTATTTT.

This clonotype has ten or more counts. The chain combines TRBV12-3 or TRBV12-4 with TRBJ1-2, with 7 bases fitting TRBD1. The CDR3 runs to 15 residues. J was trimmed by 2 bases and V by 6 bases; bases with no gene match: 9. CDR3 sequence: CASSPSLQGNYGYTF. The CDR3 DNA reads TGTGCCAGCAGCCCTTCTTTACAGGGGAACTATGGCTACACCTTC.

Of note for this clonotype: At one boundary the junction diverges from the germline segment, which might be a read error. This chain links TRBV7-8 with TRBJ2-7; 7 positions match TRBD1. The CDR3 loop spans 14 amino acids. CDR1 and CDR2 from the germline V gene are SGHVS and FQNEAQ. The CDR3 coding sequence is TGTGCCAGCAGCCCCGGGACAGTATCCTTCGAGCAGTACTTC. Protein product: CASSPGTVSFEQYF.

In its sample, this clonotype was seen once. This may arise from a read error, as a much more abundant clone is one base away. The chain employs TRBV24-1 and TRBJ1-5; TRBD1 is a possible D gene (5 bases). Germline values: CDR1 KGHDR, CDR2 SFDVKD. This CDR3 has 12 residues. V gave up 8 bases and J gave up 4 bases, with 8 bases separating them. CDR3: CATTGMNQPQHF. For the CDR3, the DNA is TGTGCCACCACAGGGATGAATCAGCCCCAGCATTTT.

On this clonotype itself: A much more abundant neighbour one base away suggests this may be a read error. This rearrangement joins TRBV7-2 to TRBJ2-2; D remains unclear. Germline V gene data show CDR1 as SGHTA and CDR2 as FQGNSA. The CDR3 length is 11 residues. The V end lost 1 base, the J end lost 8 bases, and 2 bases lay between the germline ends. CDR3 protein: CASSLEGELFF. CDR3 nucleotides: TGTGCCAGCAGCTTAGAGGGGGAGCTGTTTTTT.

The chain recombines TRBV24-1 with TRBJ2-5; 7 nucleotides agree with TRBD2. Germline lookup yields CDR1 KGHDR and CDR2 SFDVKD. V dropped 4 bases and J dropped 7; count of bases not matched to a gene: 2. The CDR3 has 12 amino acids. This CDR3 is CATSEPGGTQYF. In DNA form, the CDR3 reads TGTGCCACCAGTGAGCCGGGGGGGACCCAGTACTTC.